The next 17 T cell receptor beta chains were all read from a single sample in a study of control samples from healthy donors and cancer patients. TCRdb's table, derived via immunoSEQ multiplex PCR, lists solely in-frame clones and lacks some. The table records approximately 40,000 clones, about 75% of them present only once. Sequenced input: formalin-fixed, paraffin-embedded tissue. The receptors originated from a male donor with melanoma.

The V and J genes are TRBV12-3 or TRBV12-4 and TRBJ1-5; 7 bases align to TRBD1. Germline trimming cut 4 bases from V and 5 bases from J; bases unmatched to any gene: 2. This CDR3 region has 13 residues. The CDR3 DNA reads as TGTGCCAGCAGTTCTCAGGGGGATCAGCCCCAGCATTTT. Its protein is CASSSQGDQPQHF.

The chain uses TRBV18 and TRBJ1-1; D might be TRBD1 (5 bases). CDR1 is KGHSH, CDR2 LQKENI, per germline. This CDR3 spans 13 amino acids. The V and J ends lost 5 bases and 1 base respectively, with 8 bases between them. The CDR3 nucleotides are TGTGCCAGCTCAAAACAGGCGAACACTGAAGCTTTCTTT. Translation: CASSKQANTEAFF.

This chain connects TRBV15 to TRBJ2-2, with TRBD2 matching 9 bases. The germline gives CDR1 LNHNV, CDR2 YYDKDF (reference sequence). The V and J ends lost 0 bases and 5 bases, in that order; junction bases with no gene match: 7. This CDR3 contains 17 residues. This CDR3 reads CATSRDPLREGTGELFF. The CDR3 DNA follows: TGTGCCACCAGCAGAGATCCTTTGCGGGAGGGTACCGGGGAGCTGTTTTTT.

V gene TRBV2 combines with J gene TRBJ2-5, with D tentatively TRBD2 (6 bases). The V gene lost 6 bases and the J gene lost 1 base, with 15 bases spanning the gap. CDR1 is SNHLY and CDR2 is FYNNEI in the germline V gene. The CDR3 contains 15 residues. CDR3 DNA: TGTGCCAGCAGAACAAACGCGGGGATCCAAGAGACCCAGTACTTC. Amino acids: CASRTNAGIQETQYF. Looking up the rest from reference TRBV2 and TRBJ2-5 gives the full variable domain: EPEVTQTPSHQVTQMGQEVILRCVPISNHLYFYWYRQILGQKVEFLVSFYNNEISEKSEIFDDQFSVERPDGSNFTLKIRSTKLEDSAMYFCASRTNAGIQETQYFGPGTRLLVL.

This clone was counted many times. The CDR3 reads CASSQMQGASRGYTF. As DNA, the CDR3 is TGTGCCAGCAGCCAGATGCAGGGGGCGTCTCGTGGCTACACCTTC. The chain employs TRBV14 and TRBJ1-2; 8 bases fit TRBD1. Germline V lookup: CDR1 SGHDN, CDR2 FVKESK. The V and J ends lost 3 bases and 7 bases, in that order; junction bases with no gene match: 10. The CDR3 extends over 15 amino acids.

This clone was counted a few times. This chain links TRBV2 with TRBJ2-4; D is ambiguous. This CDR3 contains 15 residues. Trimming left V 3 bases short and J 0 bases short, with 9 bases between. Germline CDR1 is SNHLY and CDR2 is FYNNEI. In DNA, the CDR3 is TGTGCCAGCAGTGAGCCCCTAACAGCCAAAAACATTCAGTACTTC. Protein sequence: CASSEPLTAKNIQYF.

The V call is TRBV19, the J call TRBJ2-4; 7 positions match TRBD2. The J segment lost 2 bases and the V segment lost 5 bases, leaving 6 bases of the junction unmatched. Germline values: CDR1 LNHDA, CDR2 SQIVND (reference sequence). The CDR3 extends over 15 amino acids. The CDR3 nucleotides read TGTGCCAGTAGTGCCGGAGCGGGGCCCAAAAACATTCAGTACTTC. It encodes CASSAGAGPKNIQYF. The complete variable domain, with remaining parts taken from reference TRBV19 and TRBJ2-4, reads DGGITQSPKYLFRKEGQNVTLSCEQNLNHDAMYWYRQDPGQGLRLIYYSQIVNDFQKGDIAEGYSVSREKKESFPLTVTSAQKNPTAFYLCASSAGAGPKNIQYFGAGTRLSVL.

The chain uses TRBV6-5 and TRBJ2-1; TRBD1 matches at 7 bases. Germline assignment: CDR1 MNHEY and CDR2 SVGAGI. The CDR3 has 16 residues. V lost 0 bases, J lost 9 bases, and 11 bases stayed unmatched. The CDR3 bases are TGTGCCAGCAGTTACTCGCGAGACAGGGTCGGCAGTGAGCAGTTCTTC. Its protein is CASSYSRDRVGSEQFF.

The chain uses TRBV14 and TRBJ2-6; the D is unclear. Trimming took off 4 bases at V and 4 bases at J, with 2 bases between the two ends. This CDR3 comprises 12 residues. CDR1 is SGHDN, CDR2 FVKESK, per germline. The CDR3 coding sequence is TGTGCCAGCAGCCGAGGGGCCAACGTCCTGACTTTC. Translation gives CASSRGANVLTF.

The sample holds a few counts of this clone. This chain uses TRBV7-9 with TRBJ1-2; a possible D gene is TRBD1 (5 bases). Deletions cut 5 bases from V and 2 bases from J, with 12 bases between. From germline, CDR1 is SEHNR and CDR2 FQNEAQ (reference sequence). CDR3 length: 14 residues. The CDR3 spells CASSNRDLNYGYTF. The CDR3 bases are TGTGCCAGCAGCAACCGGGACCTCAACTATGGCTACACCTTC.

The chain carries TRBV7-2 and TRBJ1-6; D is perhaps TRBD1 (6 bases). The V end was cut by 5 bases, the J end by 1 base, with 18 bases between. The germline gives CDR1 SGHTA, CDR2 FQGNSA. This CDR3 comprises 18 residues. This chain's CDR3 is CASSPARAGDSYNSPLHF. In DNA, the CDR3 is TGTGCCAGCAGCCCGGCCAGGGCAGGGGATTCCTATAATTCACCCCTCCACTTT.

The rearrangement uses TRBV28 and TRBJ1-4, with D possibly being TRBD1 (6 bases). This CDR3 has 14 amino acids. V was shortened by 6 bases and J by 4 bases, with 12 bases between the two germline ends. Germline CDR1 is MDHEN and CDR2 is SYDVKM. In nucleotides, the CDR3 is TGTGCCAGCAGCCGACAGGCCCTTAATGAAAAACTGTTTTTT. Protein sequence: CASSRQALNEKLFF.

The chain couples TRBV24-1 to TRBJ1-2; D ambiguous. CDR1 is KGHDR and CDR2 is SFDVKD in the germline V gene. Trimming shortened V by 2 bases and J by 2 bases, and 11 bases separated the two germline ends. The CDR3 extends over 15 amino acids. The CDR3 DNA reads as TGTGCCACCAGTGATTCTGAGACGGGGAACTATGGCTACACCTTC. It specifies CATSDSETGNYGYTF.

The chain recombines TRBV18 with TRBJ2-7; 8 bases agree with TRBD2. The CDR3 spans 14 residues. CDR1 is KGHSH and CDR2 is LQKENI in the germline V gene. The V segment lost 2 bases and the J segment 0 bases; nucleotides outside the gene matches: 0. Written as DNA, the CDR3 is TGTGCCAGCTCACCAGGGACTAGCTCCTACGAGCAGTACTTC. It encodes CASSPGTSSYEQYF.

This rearrangement joins TRBV29-1 to TRBJ1-2; D is ambiguous. Trimming cost V 8 bases and J 4 bases, with 11 bases left between them. Per the germline V gene, CDR1 is SQVTM and CDR2 is ANQGSEA. The CDR3 contains 11 residues. Written as DNA, the CDR3 is TGCAGCACGACGGGCCTCTATGGCTACACCTTC. Translating gives CSTTGLYGYTF. The complete variable domain, with remaining parts taken from reference TRBV29-1 and TRBJ1-2, reads SAVISQKPSRDICQRGTSLTIQCQVDSQVTMMFWYRQQPGQSLTLIATANQGSEATYESGFVIDKFPISRPNLTFSTLTVSNMSPEDSSIYLCSTTGLYGYTFGSGTRLTVV.

The rearrangement joins TRBV18 to TRBJ2-2; D uncertain. CDR3 size: 14 residues. V was shortened by 2 bases and J by 2 bases, with 6 bases between the two germline ends. Germline V gene lookup returns CDR1 KGHSH and CDR2 LQKENI. The CDR3 region has the DNA TGTGCCAGCTCACCAGACGTTAACACCGGGGAGCTGTTTTTT. Amino acid sequence: CASSPDVNTGELFF.

The V gene is TRBV2, the J gene TRBJ1-3; D remains unclear. The CDR3 covers 18 residues. The V end was cut by 0 bases, the J end by 0 bases, with 15 bases between. Per the germline V gene, CDR1 is SNHLY and CDR2 is FYNNEI. The CDR3 DNA follows: TGTGCCAGCAGTGAAGCGCTTCGGGGAAGGACCTCTGGAAACACCATATATTTT. Translating gives CASSEALRGRTSGNTIYF. The whole variable domain, remainder taken from reference TRBV2 and TRBJ1-3, is EPEVTQTPSHQVTQMGQEVILRCVPISNHLYFYWYRQILGQKVEFLVSFYNNEISEKSEIFDDQFSVERPDGSNFTLKIRSTKLEDSAMYFCASSEALRGRTSGNTIYFGEGSWLTVV.